The entry below describes one T cell receptor beta chain. Its target antigen remains unknown. Per-nucleotide qualities are absent, and no much larger clonotype sits a single base away. Each donor gave one peripheral blood draw, roughly 0.11 L on average, collected into heparinised tubes. Naive, central memory, regulatory and stem cell-like memory CD4+ T cells were sorted on a BD FACSAria II using a panel including CD45RO, CCR7, CD25, CD127, CD95 and CD27. Every sorted population had a purity above 95%. Right away, PBMCs were isolated by Lymphoprep density gradient centrifugation and were stained directly, with no culture step. To minimize batch effects, samples were stained and sorted in pairs, one healthy donor with one patient per experiment. The data derive from a study of beta chain features in type 1 diabetes (dated by TCRdb to 2016 to 2019). For the wider study: Mean age, gender distribution, total cell number and subset yield were not different between patients and healthy donors. A total of roughly 100 million sorted cells were examined across all samples, and RNA yield correlated strongly with the number of cells per subset. The study compared the TCRB repertoires of sorted circulating CD4+ T cell subsets in recently diagnosed type 1 diabetes patients with those in matched healthy donors. Regulatory and stem cell-like memory subsets were isolated from only 8 patients and roughly eight healthy donors, whereas naive and central memory subsets came from all 30 or so donors. The paper's findings and limits, for the study overall: Because cDNA was sequenced instead of genomic DNA, activated cells with high expression could be over-represented, although the groups did not differ in activation or CD3 levels. Shorter templates might have been favored by PCR, but patient and control samples were amplified and corrected together, so both groups would have been affected equally by any skew. In all four CD4+ subsets, TCRB CDR3 length was moderately but significantly shorter in type 1 diabetes patients. Patients with type 1 diabetes made fewer insertions and deleted more nucleotides at VDJ recombination sites, implying thymic rearrangement abnormalities. Naive, central memory and regulatory TCRB repertoires appeared to be more alike among patients than among healthy donors. Because small numbers of individuals were included in the HLA sub-analyses, any influence of HLA type on TCRB rearrangement was left unresolved.

All of the isolated RNA was reverse transcribed with the High Capacity cDNA Reverse Transcription Kit, so expressed TCRB transcripts were sequenced. Deep immunoSEQ sequencing was performed on naive, central memory and regulatory T cell samples, with an average of roughly 4 million total reads per sample. Sorted cells were lysed in RLT buffer, and RNA was extracted using DNase-treated RNeasy Micro or Mini kits according to cell number. To prevent cross-contamination, every cell subset was processed on its own, while patient and healthy donor samples were processed together. The immunoSEQ multiplex PCR was used to amplify TCRB sequences from cDNA, yielding 87-bp fragments that span the CDR3 region. Amplicons were sequenced on the Illumina HiSeq platform. Per the original workflow: Synthetic template baselines were used to correct PCR bias computationally, reads within Hamming distance 2 were collapsed together, and singletons that could not be merged were discarded. Reads were aligned against IMGT to assign V, D and J genes, CDR3 length and insertions or deletions at six rearrangement sites. Within each subset, clonotype counts were normalized to the number of sorted cells before true diversity and Gini coefficients were calculated with the tcR R package. The overlap coefficient, calculated on TCRB nucleotide sequences, was used to quantify repertoire sharing. TCRdb limited this immuneACCESS table to in-frame rearrangements with V and J called. A share of clones is missing; checked studies link under half to unresolved V genes, and the rest is unexplained. V and J calls and clone size are given by that table; D and trimming were obtained from the DNA. This sample comprises around 44,000 clones, approximately 72% of them detected only once. Clones ranked in the top ten supply 2% to 2.5% of the sample.

Trimming leaves V shorter by 10 bases and J shorter by 4 bases, with the junction holding 12 bases beyond the gene matches. Measured from the cysteine to the phenylalanine, the CDR3 is 14 residues long. Only CDR3 DNA remains: 42 bases, in frame from the first base. CDR1 and CDR2 are read off the germline V gene as ENHRY and SYGVKD. Sequencing was done on a sample of Tregs from blood. The cell subset or site label of this sample denotes: regulatory CD4+ T cells. The sequence came from a woman aged 18-30 years with type 1 diabetes. This chain is built from TRBV10-3 and TRBJ1-2; 7 bases in the junction line up with TRBD1. The nucleotide sequence is given as TGTGCCACCGGGGCAGGGGGTTCCGGCTATGGCTACACCTTC. This translates into CATGAGGSGYGYTF.